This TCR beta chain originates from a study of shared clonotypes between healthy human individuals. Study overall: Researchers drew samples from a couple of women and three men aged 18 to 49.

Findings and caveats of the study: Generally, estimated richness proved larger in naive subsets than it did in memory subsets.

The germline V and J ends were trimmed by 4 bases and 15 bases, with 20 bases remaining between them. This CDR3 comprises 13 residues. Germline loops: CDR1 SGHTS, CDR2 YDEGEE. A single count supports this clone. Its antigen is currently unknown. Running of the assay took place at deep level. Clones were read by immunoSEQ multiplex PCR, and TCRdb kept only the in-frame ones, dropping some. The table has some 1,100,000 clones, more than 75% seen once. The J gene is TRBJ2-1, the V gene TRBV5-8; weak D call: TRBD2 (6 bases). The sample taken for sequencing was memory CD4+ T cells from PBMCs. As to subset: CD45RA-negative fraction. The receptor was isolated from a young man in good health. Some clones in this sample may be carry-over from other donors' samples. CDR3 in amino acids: CASSPSGARGLFF. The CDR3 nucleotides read TGTGCCAGCAGCCCCTCTGGGGCTAGGGGACTGTTCTTC.